This T cell receptor (beta chain) emerged from a study of blood T cell repertoires in COVID-19. Germline values: CDR1 SGHRS, CDR2 YFSETQ. V was clipped by 4 bases and J by 4 bases, with 17 bases between them. The CDR3 covers 15 residues. The data were produced by immunoSEQ multiplex PCR, yet TCRdb's version contains in-frame clones alone and is incomplete. The repertoire holds 360,000 or so clones, with 89% as singletons. The sample comprised PBMCs or T cells enriched from blood (not recorded which). The rearrangement joins TRBV5-1 to TRBJ1-2; tentative D call: TRBD1 (5 bases). The clonotype was recovered from a woman aged 25 to 45 who had recovered from COVID-19. CDR3 sequence (DNA): TGCGCCAGCAGCCTGAGTAGGACACCCCTCTATGGCTACACCTTC. This gives the protein CASSLSRTPLYGYTF.